Following are 9 T cell receptor beta chains from one sample sequenced in a study of blood T cells in healthy people across ages. The second PCR ran roughly 6 to 11 cycles with a sample-barcoded 5' primer and J-beta primers. TCRdb reprocessed the 5' RACE reads via MiXCR and lists one record per CDR3 protein. The table records approximately 1,100,000 distinct CDR3 sequences, under 55% of them present only once. Sequencing used blood. These receptors all stem from a woman aged 55-70 years in good health.

The J gene is TRBJ1-1, the V gene TRBV11-2; 7 nucleotides match TRBD1. V lost 5 bases, J lost 2 bases, and 14 bases stayed unmatched. This CDR3 has 17 amino acids. Germline V gene sequence: CDR1 SGHAT, CDR2 FQNNGV. In DNA form, the CDR3 reads TGTGCCAGCAGCCCACAGGGACAGCGGTGGGGAAACACTGAAGCTTTCTTT. Translation gives CASSPQGQRWGNTEAFF. The variable domain in full, with the rest retrieved from reference TRBV11-2 and TRBJ1-1, is EAGVAQSPRYKIIEKRQSVAFWCNPISGHATLYWYQQILGQGPKLLIQFQNNGVVDDSQLPKDRFSAERLKGVDSTLKIQPAKLEDSAVYLCASSPQGQRWGNTEAFFGQGTRLTVV.

This clonotype was counted only a few times. The V gene is TRBV7-2, the J gene TRBJ2-1; D may be TRBD2 (6 bases). V lost 3 bases to trimming and J lost 10 bases, with 13 bases between them. Germline V CDR1 and CDR2: SGHTA, FQGNSA. The CDR3 consists of 13 residues. The CDR3 loop reads CASSFGRRGEQFF. CDR3 DNA sequence: TGTGCCAGCAGCTTTGGCCGGAGGGGAGAGCAGTTCTTC.

The rearrangement links TRBV20-1 to TRBJ1-4; the D is unclear. Germline lookup yields CDR1 DFQATT and CDR2 SNEGSKA (reference sequence). This CDR3 spans 14 amino acids. V lost 7 bases, J lost 8 bases, and 20 bases lay in between. The CDR3 loop is CSGRKLDGEEKLFF. The DNA for the CDR3 is TGCAGTGGTAGGAAACTGGACGGCGAAGAAAAACTGTTTTTT.

The chain recombines TRBV3-1 with TRBJ2-3; maybe TRBD2 (7 bases). This CDR3 region has 19 residues. V lost 2 bases, J lost 1 base, and 22 bases lay in between. The germline gives CDR1 LGHDT, CDR2 YNNKEL (reference sequence). The CDR3 DNA sequence: TGTGCCAGCAGCCAATTTAGCTTTGGGGGGGCATCGGGCACAGATACGCAGTATTTT. Translating gives CASSQFSFGGASGTDTQYF.

CDR3 nucleotides: TGTGCCAGCAGTCTCCCGGGCAGAAATTCACCCCTCCACTTT. Its protein is CASSLPGRNSPLHF. The chain employs TRBV25-1 and TRBJ1-6; D remains unclear. Germline-derived CDR1 and CDR2 are MGHDK and SYGVNS. V was trimmed by 5 bases and J by 7 bases, leaving 12 bases between them. The CDR3 covers 14 residues.

The rearrangement joins TRBV7-8 to TRBJ2-1, with D unclear. Germline values: CDR1 SGHVS, CDR2 FQNEAQ. Trimming removed 0 bases at V and 9 bases at J, with 6 bases between. The CDR3 consists of 12 residues. CDR3 bases: TGTGCCAGCAGCTTAGCCGCAAGTGAGCAGTTCTTC. As protein: CASSLAASEQFF.

The CDR3 reads CASSHGTSGSPQYF. The CDR3 DNA is TGTGCCAGCAGCCATGGGACTAGCGGGAGCCCGCAGTATTTT. The chain links TRBV14 to TRBJ2-3, with 14 bases fitting TRBD2. The CDR3 is made up of 14 amino acids. The junction had 3 bases not matched to a gene; V was cut back by 3 bases and J by 10 bases. The germline V gene encodes CDR1 SGHDN and CDR2 FVKESK.

This clonotype has just a few counts. The rearrangement uses TRBV28 and TRBJ2-5; D call uncertain. Trimming took off 2 bases at V and 11 bases at J, with 15 bases between the two ends. The V gene's germline CDR1 is MDHEN and CDR2 SYDVKM. This CDR3 contains 13 residues. The CDR3 nucleotides are TGTGCCAGCAGTTTACGTCAGGTGGGATGGCAGTACTTC. It encodes CASSLRQVGWQYF.

This clonotype was detected only a few times. The genes are TRBV7-2 and TRBJ2-5; unclear D gene. Germline CDR1 is SGHTA and CDR2 is FQGNSA. Trimming removed 0 bases at V and 9 bases at J, with 8 bases between. This CDR3 is built from 12 residues. The CDR3: CASSLAPGSQYF. The CDR3 nucleotides are TGTGCCAGCAGCTTAGCGCCTGGGTCCCAGTACTTC.